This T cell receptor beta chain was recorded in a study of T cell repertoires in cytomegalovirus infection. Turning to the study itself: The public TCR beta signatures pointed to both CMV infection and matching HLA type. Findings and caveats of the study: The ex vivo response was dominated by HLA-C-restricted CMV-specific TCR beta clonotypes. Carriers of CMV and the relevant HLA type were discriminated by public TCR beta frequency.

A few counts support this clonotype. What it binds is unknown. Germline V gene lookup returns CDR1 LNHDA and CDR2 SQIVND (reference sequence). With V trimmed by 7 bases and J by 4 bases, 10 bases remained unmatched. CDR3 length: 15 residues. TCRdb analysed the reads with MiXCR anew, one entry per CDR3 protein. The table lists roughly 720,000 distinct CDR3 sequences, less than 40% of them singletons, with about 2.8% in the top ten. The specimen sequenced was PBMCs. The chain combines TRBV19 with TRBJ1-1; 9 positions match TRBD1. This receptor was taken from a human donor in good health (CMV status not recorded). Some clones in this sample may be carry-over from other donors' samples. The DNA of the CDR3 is TGTGCCAGTACTTTGGAGACAGGGGGGGGCACTGAAGCTTTCTTT. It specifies CASTLETGGGTEAFF.